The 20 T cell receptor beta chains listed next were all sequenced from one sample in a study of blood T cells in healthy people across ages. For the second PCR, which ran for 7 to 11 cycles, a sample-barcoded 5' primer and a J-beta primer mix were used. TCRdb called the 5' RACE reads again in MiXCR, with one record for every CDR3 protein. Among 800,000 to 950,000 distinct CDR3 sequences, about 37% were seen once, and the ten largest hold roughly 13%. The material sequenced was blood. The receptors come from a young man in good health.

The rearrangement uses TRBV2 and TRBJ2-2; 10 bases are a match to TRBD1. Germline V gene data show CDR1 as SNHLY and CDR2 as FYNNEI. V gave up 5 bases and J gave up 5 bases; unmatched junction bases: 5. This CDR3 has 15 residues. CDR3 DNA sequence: TGTGCCAGCAGTAGACAGGGGGCCGTAACCGGGGAGCTGTTTTTT. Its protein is CASSRQGAVTGELFF.

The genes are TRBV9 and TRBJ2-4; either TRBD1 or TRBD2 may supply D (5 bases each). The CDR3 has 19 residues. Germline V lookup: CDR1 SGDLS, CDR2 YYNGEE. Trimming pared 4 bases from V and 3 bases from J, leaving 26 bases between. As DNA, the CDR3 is TGTGCCAGCAGCCCCAGGGAGCCCGGCTTCACGGGTGGCAAAAACATTCAGTACTTC. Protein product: CASSPREPGFTGGKNIQYF.

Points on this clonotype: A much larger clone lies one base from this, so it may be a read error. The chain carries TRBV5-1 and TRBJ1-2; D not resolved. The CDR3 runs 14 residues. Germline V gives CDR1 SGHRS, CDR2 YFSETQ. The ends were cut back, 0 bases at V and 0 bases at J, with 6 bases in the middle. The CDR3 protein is CASSLEPPNYGYTF. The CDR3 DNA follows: TGCGCCAGCAGCTTGGAGCCACCTAACTATGGCTACACCTTC.

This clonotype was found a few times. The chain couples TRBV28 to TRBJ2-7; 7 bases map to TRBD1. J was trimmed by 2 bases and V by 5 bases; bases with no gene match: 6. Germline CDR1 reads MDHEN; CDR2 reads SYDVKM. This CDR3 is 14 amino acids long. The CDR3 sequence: CASSPDRVPYEQYF. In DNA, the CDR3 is TGTGCCAGCAGTCCCGACAGGGTTCCCTACGAGCAGTACTTC.

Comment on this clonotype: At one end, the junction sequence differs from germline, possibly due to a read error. The CDR3 region is CSAVTGRTKEKLFF. For the CDR3, the DNA is TGCAGTGCTGTAACAGGGAGGACTAAGGAAAAACTGTTTTTT. The V call is TRBV20-1, the J call TRBJ1-4, with D possibly being TRBD1 (6 bases). Looked up from germline, CDR1 is DFQATT and CDR2 is SNEGSKA (reference sequence). The CDR3 contains 14 residues.

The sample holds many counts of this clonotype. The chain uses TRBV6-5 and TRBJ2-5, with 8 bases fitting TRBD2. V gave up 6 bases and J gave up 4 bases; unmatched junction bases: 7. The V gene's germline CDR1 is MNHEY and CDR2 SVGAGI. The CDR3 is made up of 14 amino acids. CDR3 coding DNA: TGTGCCAGCAGCCCCGGACTAGCCATAGAGACCCAGTACTTC. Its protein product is CASSPGLAIETQYF.

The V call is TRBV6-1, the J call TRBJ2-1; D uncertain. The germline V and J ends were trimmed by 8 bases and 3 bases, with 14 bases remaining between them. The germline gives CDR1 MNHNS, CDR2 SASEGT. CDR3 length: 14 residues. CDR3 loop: CASFLSWSYNEQFF. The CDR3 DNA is TGTGCCAGCTTCCTCAGTTGGAGCTACAATGAGCAGTTCTTC.

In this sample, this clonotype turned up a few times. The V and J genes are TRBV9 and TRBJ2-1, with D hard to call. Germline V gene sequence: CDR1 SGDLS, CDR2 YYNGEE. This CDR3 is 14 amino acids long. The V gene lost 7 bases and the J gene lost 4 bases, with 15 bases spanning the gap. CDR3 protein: CASGTEEWYNEQFF. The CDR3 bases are TGTGCCAGCGGCACCGAGGAGTGGTACAATGAGCAGTTCTTC.

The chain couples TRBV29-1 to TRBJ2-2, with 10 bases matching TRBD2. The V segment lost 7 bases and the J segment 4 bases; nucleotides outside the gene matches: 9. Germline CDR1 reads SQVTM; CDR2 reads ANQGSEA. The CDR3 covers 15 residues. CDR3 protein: CSATSGVLGTGELFF. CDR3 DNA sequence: TGCAGCGCTACTAGCGGGGTTCTGGGCACCGGGGAGCTGTTTTTT.

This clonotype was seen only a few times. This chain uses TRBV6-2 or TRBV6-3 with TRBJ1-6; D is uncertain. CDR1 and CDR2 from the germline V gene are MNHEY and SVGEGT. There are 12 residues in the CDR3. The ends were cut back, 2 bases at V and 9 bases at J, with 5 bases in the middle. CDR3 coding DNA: TGTGCCAGCAGTTACGTTATTTCACCCCTCCACTTT. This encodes CASSYVISPLHF.

The DNA of the CDR3 is TGTGCCGTCCAAGCCGGTAGCACAGATACGCAGTATTTT. This gives the protein CAVQAGSTDTQYF. The V call is TRBV6-5, the J call TRBJ2-3; D gene unclear. Trimming removed 11 bases from V and 0 bases from J, with 12 bases in between. The germline CDR1 and CDR2 sequences are MNHEY and SVGAGI. CDR3 length equals 13 residues.

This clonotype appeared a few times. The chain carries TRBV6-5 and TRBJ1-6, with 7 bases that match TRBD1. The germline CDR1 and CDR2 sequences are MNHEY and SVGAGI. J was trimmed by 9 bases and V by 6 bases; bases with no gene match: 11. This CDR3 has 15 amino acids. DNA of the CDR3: TGTGCCAGCAGGACACAGGGGAGGCTAACTTCACCCCTCCACTTT. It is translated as CASRTQGRLTSPLHF.

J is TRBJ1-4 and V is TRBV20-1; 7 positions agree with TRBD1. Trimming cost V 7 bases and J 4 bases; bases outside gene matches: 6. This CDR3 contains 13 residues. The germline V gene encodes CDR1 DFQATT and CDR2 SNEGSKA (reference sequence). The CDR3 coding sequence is TGCAGTGTTCCGGGACAGATTAATGAAAAACTGTTTTTT. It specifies CSVPGQINEKLFF.

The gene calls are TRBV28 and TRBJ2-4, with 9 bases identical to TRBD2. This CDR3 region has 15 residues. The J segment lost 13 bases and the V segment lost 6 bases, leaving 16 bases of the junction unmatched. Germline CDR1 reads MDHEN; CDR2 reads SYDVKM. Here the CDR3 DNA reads TGTGCCAGCAGCCCTAGCGGGAAAGGGTACAATGAGCAGTACTTC. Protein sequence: CASSPSGKGYNEQYF.

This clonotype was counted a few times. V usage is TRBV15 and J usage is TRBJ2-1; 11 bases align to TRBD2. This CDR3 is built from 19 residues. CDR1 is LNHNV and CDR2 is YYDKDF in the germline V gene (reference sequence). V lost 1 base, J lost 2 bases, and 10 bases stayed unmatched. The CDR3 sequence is CATSRGVLAGGQTYNEQFF. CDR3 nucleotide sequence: TGTGCCACCAGCAGAGGGGTATTAGCGGGGGGGCAAACCTACAATGAGCAGTTCTTC. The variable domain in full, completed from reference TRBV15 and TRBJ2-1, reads DAMVIQNPRYQVTQFGKPVTLSCSQTLNHNVMYWYQQKSSQAPKLLFHYYDKDFNNEADTPDNFQSRRPNTSFCFLDIRSPGLGDTAMYLCATSRGVLAGGQTYNEQFFGPGTRLTVL.

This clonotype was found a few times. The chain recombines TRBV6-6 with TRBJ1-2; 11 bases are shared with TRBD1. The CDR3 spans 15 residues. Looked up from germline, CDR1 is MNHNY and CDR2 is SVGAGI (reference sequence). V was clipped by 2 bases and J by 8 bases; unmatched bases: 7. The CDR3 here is CASSYEGQGAKGYTF. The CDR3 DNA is TGTGCCAGCAGTTACGAAGGACAGGGGGCTAAGGGCTACACCTTC.

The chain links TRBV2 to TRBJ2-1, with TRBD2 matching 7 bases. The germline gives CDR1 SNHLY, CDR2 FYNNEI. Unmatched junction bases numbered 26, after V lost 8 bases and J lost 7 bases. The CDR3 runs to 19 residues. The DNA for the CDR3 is TGTGCCAGCTCGGGTTGGGGGGGAGCCCGCTCCTACAATCGGAATGAGCAGTTCTTC. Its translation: CASSGWGGARSYNRNEQFF.

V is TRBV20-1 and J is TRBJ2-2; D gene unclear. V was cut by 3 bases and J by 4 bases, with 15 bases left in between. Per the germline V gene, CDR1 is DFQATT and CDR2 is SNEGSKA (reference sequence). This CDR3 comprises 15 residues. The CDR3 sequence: CSARSSSRLTGELFF. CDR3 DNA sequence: TGCAGTGCTAGGTCTTCCAGCAGACTCACCGGGGAGCTGTTTTTT.

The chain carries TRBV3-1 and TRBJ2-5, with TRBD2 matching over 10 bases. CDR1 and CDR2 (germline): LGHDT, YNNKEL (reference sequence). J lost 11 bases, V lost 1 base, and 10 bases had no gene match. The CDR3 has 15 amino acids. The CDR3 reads CASSQGLAGANEQYF. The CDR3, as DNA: TGTGCCAGCAGCCAAGGCCTAGCGGGGGCTAATGAGCAGTACTTC.

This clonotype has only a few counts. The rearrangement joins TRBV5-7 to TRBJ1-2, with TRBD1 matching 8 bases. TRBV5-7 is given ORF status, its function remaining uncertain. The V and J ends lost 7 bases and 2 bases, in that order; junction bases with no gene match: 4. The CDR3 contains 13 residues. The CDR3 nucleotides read TGTGCCAGCCCGGGACAGGTAAACTATGGCTACACCTTC. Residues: CASPGQVNYGYTF.